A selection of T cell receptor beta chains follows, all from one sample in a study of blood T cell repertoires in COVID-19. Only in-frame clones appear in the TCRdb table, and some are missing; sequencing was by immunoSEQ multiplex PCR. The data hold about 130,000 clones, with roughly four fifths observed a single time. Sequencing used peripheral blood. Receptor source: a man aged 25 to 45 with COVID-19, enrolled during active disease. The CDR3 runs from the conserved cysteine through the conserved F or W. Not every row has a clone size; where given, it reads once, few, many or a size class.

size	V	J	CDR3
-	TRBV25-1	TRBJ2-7	CASSATTGTASYEQYF
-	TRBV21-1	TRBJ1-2	CASLQARYGYTF
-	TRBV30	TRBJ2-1	CAWCRGSSYNEQFF
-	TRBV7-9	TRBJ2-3	CATPGLDTDTQYF
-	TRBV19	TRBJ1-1	CASSARDRGLYTEAFF
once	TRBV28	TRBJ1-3	CASSNRGFSSGNTIYF
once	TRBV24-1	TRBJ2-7	CATSDPSGGAEEQYF
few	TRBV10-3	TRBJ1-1	CAIADGDGTEAFF
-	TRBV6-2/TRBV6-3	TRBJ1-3	CASSYAGTGNTIYF
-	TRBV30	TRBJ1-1	CAWNRDIHTEAFF
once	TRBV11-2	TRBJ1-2	CASSYSRDSFSGYTF
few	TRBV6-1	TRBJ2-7	CASSVLTGTSGSYEQYF
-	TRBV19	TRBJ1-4	CASSDSDRAGEKLFF
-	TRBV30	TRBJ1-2	CAWSGSGAYGYTF
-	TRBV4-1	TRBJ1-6	CASSLGSGTGDSPLHF
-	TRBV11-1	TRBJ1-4	CASSWTENEKLFF